The 22 T cell receptor beta chains presented below share a single source sample, sequenced in a study of Ad26.COV2.S vaccination and SARS-CoV-2 variants. Libraries were prepared by immunoSEQ multiplex PCR; TCRdb keeps only in-frame clonotypes and omits some of them. The data hold hundreds of thousands of clones, with around 92% observed a single time. The sample's treatment: roughly 18 received Ad26.COV2.S at low or high dose, single or two shots; 5 received placebo; per-sample allocation not given. The study sampled participants on day 63 after the first vaccine or placebo injection. The sequencing here drew on peripheral blood, taken in a trial of Ad26.COV2.S vaccine versus placebo. These receptors were obtained from a person aged 18 to 65 who received the Ad26.COV2.S COVID-19 vaccine or a placebo.

The V and J genes are TRBV10-3 and TRBJ1-1; 11 bases map to TRBD1. The CDR3 is 13 amino acids. The junction had 5 bases not matched to a gene; V was cut back by 10 bases and J by 4 bases. CDR1 is ENHRY and CDR2 is SYGVKD in the germline V gene. DNA of the CDR3: TGTGCCACCGTGGGACAGGGGGGCACTGAAGCTTTCTTT. Translated: CATVGQGGTEAFF.

The chain has TRBV18 and TRBJ2-5; 8 nucleotides align to TRBD1. CDR3 length: 15 residues. Germline trimming cut 3 bases from V and 4 bases from J; bases unmatched to any gene: 7. CDR1 and CDR2 (germline): KGHSH, LQKENI. This CDR3 reads CASSPPGQVGETQYF. CDR3 nucleotide sequence: TGTGCCAGCTCACCTCCGGGACAGGTTGGAGAGACCCAGTACTTC.

The V and J genes are TRBV5-8 and TRBJ1-3; D gene unclear. In germline, CDR1 is SGHTS, CDR2 YDEGEE. The ends were cut back, 4 bases at V and 0 bases at J, with 8 bases in the middle. CDR3 length equals 14 residues. The CDR3 DNA follows: TGTGCCAGCAGCCGAAGGCTCTCTGGAAACACCATATATTTT. Translated, it gives CASSRRLSGNTIYF.

This clone has only a few counts. This rearrangement joins TRBV19 to TRBJ1-5, with D unresolved. The V end was cut by 5 bases, the J end by 2 bases, with 13 bases between. Germline CDR1 LNHDA, CDR2 SQIVND (reference sequence). The CDR3 has 15 amino acids. CDR3 DNA sequence: TGTGCCAGTAGTTTGTTGCAGGCAGGCAATCAGCCCCAGCATTTT. Translating gives CASSLLQAGNQPQHF.

The rearrangement links TRBV19 to TRBJ1-5; TRBD1 aligns across 9 bases. V dropped 7 bases and J dropped 5; count of bases not matched to a gene: 9. CDR1 LNHDA and CDR2 SQIVND come from the germline V gene (reference sequence). The CDR3 is 15 amino acids. CDR3 residues: CASTPGQGWHQPQHF. In DNA form, the CDR3 reads TGTGCCAGTACTCCTGGACAGGGGTGGCATCAGCCCCAGCATTTT.

The chain carries TRBV11-3 and TRBJ2-1; a weak D match, TRBD2 (7 bases). Germline V lookup: CDR1 SGHNT, CDR2 YENEEA. V was pared by 2 bases and J by 3 bases, with 11 bases between. This CDR3 region has 15 residues. The CDR3 nucleotides are TGTGCCAGCAGCTTAACGGGGGGCCTCTACAATGAGCAGTTCTTC. Amino acid sequence: CASSLTGGLYNEQFF.

The rearrangement links TRBV11-3 to TRBJ2-5; TRBD1 might be the D (6 bases). The CDR3 contains 15 residues. CDR1 and CDR2 from the germline V gene are SGHNT and YENEEA. V dropped 6 bases and J dropped 5 bases, with 19 bases sitting between them. CDR3 sequence reads: CASSPTGTPGETQYF. As DNA, the CDR3 is TGTGCCAGCAGTCCAACCGGGACACCCGGGGAGACCCAGTACTTC.

CDR3 bases: TGTGCCAGTACCTTGGACAGCGCCCACCCTAACTATGGCTACACCTTC. Translating it yields CASTLDSAHPNYGYTF. This rearrangement joins TRBV19 to TRBJ1-2; D is perhaps TRBD1 (6 bases). Trimming removed 7 bases from V and 0 bases from J, with 18 bases in between. Germline V gene lookup returns CDR1 LNHDA and CDR2 SQIVND (reference sequence). The CDR3 runs 16 residues.

This chain uses TRBV3-1 (or the pseudogene TRBV3-2) with TRBJ1-1, with D possibly TRBD1 on 5 matching bases. Germline CDR1 is LGHDT and CDR2 is YNNKEL (reference sequence). Trimming cost V 3 bases and J 1 base, with 12 bases left between them. CDR3 size: 15 residues. The CDR3 sequence: CASSQHAGPNTEAFF. For the CDR3, the DNA is TGTGCCAGCAGCCAGCATGCAGGGCCGAACACTGAAGCTTTCTTT.

The chain links TRBV5-1 to TRBJ1-1; TRBD1 matches 7 bases. V shed 4 bases, J shed 1 base, and the junction held 1 base outside the gene matches. In germline, CDR1 is SGHRS, CDR2 YFSETQ. This CDR3 region has 13 residues. The CDR3 DNA follows: TGCGCCAGCAGCCAGGGGGGGAACACTGAAGCTTTCTTT. Its translation is CASSQGGNTEAFF.

The genes are TRBV9 and TRBJ2-2; 7 nucleotides agree with TRBD1. Germline CDR1 and CDR2: SGDLS and YYNGEE. V shed 4 bases, J shed 3 bases, and the junction held 6 bases outside the gene matches. CDR3 length equals 15 residues. The CDR3 loop is CASSSDRAYTGELFF. For the CDR3, the DNA is TGTGCCAGCAGCTCAGACAGGGCTTACACCGGGGAGCTGTTTTTT.

This sequence joins TRBV19 and TRBJ2-1, with 11 bases that match TRBD1. The CDR3 is made up of 15 amino acids. Germline values: CDR1 LNHDA, CDR2 SQIVND (reference sequence). V lost 2 bases, J lost 7 bases, and 4 bases stayed unmatched. DNA of the CDR3: TGTGCCAGTAGTATAAGGGGGACAGGGGGTAATGAGCAGTTCTTC. Its protein product is CASSIRGTGGNEQFF.

This chain uses TRBV30 with TRBJ2-7, with 7 nucleotides matching TRBD2. The CDR3 contains 14 residues. Germline V CDR1 and CDR2: GTSNPN, SVGIG (reference sequence). With 2 bases clipped from V and 0 bases from J, the junction kept 4 bases outside the gene matches. For the CDR3, the DNA is TGTGCCTGGAGTTCGGGAGGAGACTCCTACGAGCAGTACTTC. Translated, it gives CAWSSGGDSYEQYF.

V gene TRBV7-2 combines with J gene TRBJ2-7; TRBD1 agrees at 9 bases. Trimming at V came to 3 bases and at J to 3 bases, leaving 3 bases not matched to a gene. The V gene's germline CDR1 is SGHTA and CDR2 FQGNSA. The CDR3 totals 14 residues. The CDR3 is CASSLGQGDYEQYF. The CDR3 coding sequence is TGTGCCAGCAGCTTGGGACAGGGTGACTACGAGCAGTACTTC.

The gene calls are TRBV19 and TRBJ2-3; 11 positions agree with TRBD2. The CDR3 has 16 amino acids. V dropped 3 bases and J dropped 8; count of bases not matched to a gene: 10. Germline CDR1 is LNHDA and CDR2 is SQIVND (reference sequence). CDR3 region: CASSITSGSVVGTQYF. For the CDR3, the DNA is TGTGCCAGTAGTATCACTAGCGGGAGCGTGGTCGGTACGCAGTATTTT.

The rearrangement links TRBV27 to TRBJ2-7; 9 bases line up with TRBD1. V was clipped by 2 bases and J by 7 bases; unmatched bases: 3. CDR1 MNHEY and CDR2 SMNVEV come from the germline V gene (reference sequence). CDR3 length: 13 amino acids. The CDR3, as DNA: TGTGCCAGCAGTTTAGGGACAGGGAGGGAGCAGTACTTC. Its translation is CASSLGTGREQYF.

V and J are TRBV5-3 and TRBJ2-1; 11 nucleotides line up with TRBD2. TRBV5-3 belongs to the ORF category, with a function that is uncertain. The trim removed 2 bases at V and 8 bases at J, leaving 6 bases unmatched. This CDR3 region has 15 residues. The CDR3 region has the DNA TGTGCCAGAAGCTTAACTAGCGGGAGATATTATGAGCAGTTCTTC. It translates to CARSLTSGRYYEQFF.

About this clone itself: Other nucleotide sequences in the sample specify the same CDR3. The V call is TRBV7-2, the J call TRBJ1-2; D call uncertain. V lost 2 bases, J lost 2 bases, and 15 bases lay in between. There are 16 residues in the CDR3. The germline V gene encodes CDR1 SGHTA and CDR2 FQGNSA. CDR3 coding DNA: TGTGCCAGCAGCTTACGCCTAACAACAAACAACTATGGCTACACCTTC. It translates to CASSLRLTTNNYGYTF.

This clone was recorded a few times. The chain uses TRBV6-1 and TRBJ1-1; TRBD1 might be the D (5 bases). Germline V CDR1 and CDR2: MNHNS, SASEGT. The CDR3 consists of 14 residues. V was cut by 1 base and J by 1 base, with 7 bases left in between. Here the CDR3 DNA reads TGTGCCAGCAGTGAAGGACAGAGGAACACTGAAGCTTTCTTT. It encodes CASSEGQRNTEAFF.

The V call is TRBV7-6, the J call TRBJ2-4, with 7 bases identical to TRBD2. CDR1 and CDR2 from the germline V gene are SGHVS and FNYEAQ. The V and J ends lost 2 bases and 6 bases, in that order; junction bases with no gene match: 7. This CDR3 comprises 15 residues. The CDR3, as DNA: TGTGCCAGCAGCTTAATTGGCGGGAGTACAAACATTCAGTACTTC. Its protein product is CASSLIGGSTNIQYF.

A word on this clone: Other nucleotide sequences in the sample specify the same CDR3. The chain uses TRBV14 and TRBJ1-4, with no clear D. With 4 bases removed from V and 0 bases from J, the gap between germline ends came to 9 bases. The CDR3 has 15 amino acids. Germline V gives CDR1 SGHDN, CDR2 FVKESK. CDR3 loop: CASSLNLATNEKLFF. In DNA form, the CDR3 reads TGTGCCAGCAGCCTAAACCTTGCAACTAATGAAAAACTGTTTTTT.

Only a few counts were recorded for this clone. The chain recombines TRBV6-5 with TRBJ1-5, with D possibly being TRBD1 (5 bases). The CDR3 totals 12 residues. Trimming removed 5 bases at V and 8 bases at J, with 10 bases between. Germline V lookup: CDR1 MNHEY, CDR2 SVGAGI. CDR3 protein: CASSRGGEPQHF. Written as DNA, the CDR3 is TGTGCCAGCAGTCGTGGAGGGGAGCCCCAGCATTTT.